The clone carrying this T cell receptor beta chain was detected a few times. These data originate in a study of blood T cell repertoires in COVID-19. Study overall: Whether acute or convalescent, the COVID-19 samples came from the United States, Italy and Spain. Sources were T cells, B-cell-depleted T cells, or PBMCs; the material itself was cDNA or gDNA.

Source study methods: Reference gene primer amplification in the assay estimated nucleated cell counts. Sequenced by immunoSEQ multiplex PCR; TCRdb stores in-frame clones only, minus some. That table supplies the V and J calls and clone size; D and trimming were determined from the DNA. The table lists about 150,000 clones, about four fifths of them singletons. The sequence came from an elderly woman with acute or convalescent COVID-19. The sequenced material came from peripheral blood.

The chain's CDR3 is CASGTASSYEQYF. CDR3 in DNA: TGTGCCAGTGGGACAGCAAGCTCCTACGAGCAGTACTTC. The chain couples TRBV27 to TRBJ2-7, with 7 nucleotides matching TRBD1. There are 13 residues in the CDR3. Germline CDR1 MNHEY, CDR2 SMNVEV (reference sequence). V lost 9 bases, J lost 0 bases, and 5 bases stayed unmatched.